Included here is one TCR beta chain sequence, with context. Per the study methods: Researchers report that nucleated cell counts were estimated from reference gene primer amplification. Produced via immunoSEQ multiplex PCR; TCRdb's table is partial and in-frame only. Clonal size and the V and J genes are those of that table, whereas D and trimming came from the DNA. Among 110,000 to 150,000 clones, over 65% were seen once, and the ten largest hold around 5.5%. V dropped 5 bases and J dropped 7; count of bases not matched to a gene: 7. Germline V gene sequence: CDR1 SGHVS, CDR2 FNYEAQ. The CDR3 has 15 residues. This entry comes from a study of blood T cell repertoires in COVID-19. Participants were aged about 18 to 90 years, lived in under 25 US areas, and enrolled virtually. Participants' reported clinical history set cohort assignment. Two negative PCRs, clearance, or symptom resolution had been documented for recovered Cohort 3 donors.

The chain has TRBV7-6 and TRBJ1-6; 8 bases match TRBD1. This clonotype was obtained from a woman aged 45-59 years who had recovered from COVID-19. The sample comprised PBMCs or T cells enriched from blood (not recorded which). DNA of the CDR3: TGTGCCAGCAGCCATGGACAGGGTCGAAATTCACCCCTCCACTTT. Translated, it gives CASSHGQGRNSPLHF.